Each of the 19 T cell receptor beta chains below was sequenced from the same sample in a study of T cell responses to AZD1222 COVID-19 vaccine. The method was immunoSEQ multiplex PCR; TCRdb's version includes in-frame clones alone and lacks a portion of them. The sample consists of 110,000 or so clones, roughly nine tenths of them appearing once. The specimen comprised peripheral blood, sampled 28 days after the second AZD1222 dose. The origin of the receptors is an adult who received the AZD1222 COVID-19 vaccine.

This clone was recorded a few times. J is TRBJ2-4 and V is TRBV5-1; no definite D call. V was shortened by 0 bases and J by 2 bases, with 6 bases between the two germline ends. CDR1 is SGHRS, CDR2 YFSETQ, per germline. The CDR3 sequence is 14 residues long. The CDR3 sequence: CASSLVDTKNIQYF. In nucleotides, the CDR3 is TGCGCCAGCAGCTTGGTAGATACCAAAAACATTCAGTACTTC.

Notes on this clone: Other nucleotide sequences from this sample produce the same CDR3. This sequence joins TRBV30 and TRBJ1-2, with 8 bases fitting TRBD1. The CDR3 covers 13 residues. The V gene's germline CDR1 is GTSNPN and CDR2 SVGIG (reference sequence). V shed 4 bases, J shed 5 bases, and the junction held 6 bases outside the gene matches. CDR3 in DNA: TGTGCCTGGACCCCCGACAGGGGTTATGGCTACACCTTC. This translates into CAWTPDRGYGYTF.

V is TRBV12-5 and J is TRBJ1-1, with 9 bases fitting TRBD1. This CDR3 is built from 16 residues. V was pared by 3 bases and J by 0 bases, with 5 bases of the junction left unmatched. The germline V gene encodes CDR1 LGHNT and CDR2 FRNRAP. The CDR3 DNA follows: TGTGCTAGTGGTTTCACAGGGGGCCTAATGAACACTGAAGCTTTCTTT. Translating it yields CASGFTGGLMNTEAFF.

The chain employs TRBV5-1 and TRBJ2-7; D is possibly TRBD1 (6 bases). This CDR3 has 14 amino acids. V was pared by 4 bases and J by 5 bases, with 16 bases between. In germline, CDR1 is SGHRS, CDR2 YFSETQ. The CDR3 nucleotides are TGCGCCAGCAGCCCAGGGGTCAGGACTGACGAGCAGTACTTC. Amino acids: CASSPGVRTDEQYF.

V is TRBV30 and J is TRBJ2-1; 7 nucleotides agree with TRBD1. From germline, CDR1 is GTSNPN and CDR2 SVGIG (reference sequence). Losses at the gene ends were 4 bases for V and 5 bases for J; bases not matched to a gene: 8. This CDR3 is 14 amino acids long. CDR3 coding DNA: TGTGCCTGGAATTACAGGGGTTTCAACAATGAGCAGTTCTTC. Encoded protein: CAWNYRGFNNEQFF.

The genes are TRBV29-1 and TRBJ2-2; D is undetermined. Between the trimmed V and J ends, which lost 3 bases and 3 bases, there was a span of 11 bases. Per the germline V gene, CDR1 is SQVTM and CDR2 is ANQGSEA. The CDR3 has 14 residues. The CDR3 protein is CSVDSWGHTGELFF. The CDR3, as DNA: TGCAGCGTTGATTCGTGGGGTCACACCGGGGAGCTGTTTTTT.

DNA for the CDR3: TGTGCCAGCGGTAGGACTAGCGGATCCTACGAGCAGTACTTC. This encodes CASGRTSGSYEQYF. The genes are TRBV9 and TRBJ2-7; 10 nucleotides match TRBD2. CDR3 length: 14 amino acids. Trimming removed 7 bases from V and 1 base from J; junction bases left unmatched: 5. The V gene's germline CDR1 is SGDLS and CDR2 YYNGEE.

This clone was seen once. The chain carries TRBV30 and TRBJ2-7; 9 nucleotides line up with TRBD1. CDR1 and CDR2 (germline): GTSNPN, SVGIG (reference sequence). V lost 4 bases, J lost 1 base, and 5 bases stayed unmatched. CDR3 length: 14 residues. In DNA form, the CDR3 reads TGTGCCTGGAACTCCGGGACAGGGTCCTACGAGCAGTACTTC. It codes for CAWNSGTGSYEQYF. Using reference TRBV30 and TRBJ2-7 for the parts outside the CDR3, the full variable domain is SQTIHQWPATLVQPVGSPLSLECTVEGTSNPNLYWYRQAAGRGLQLLFYSVGIGQISSEVPQNLSASRPQDRQFILSSKKLLLSDSGFYLCAWNSGTGSYEQYFGPGTRLTVT.

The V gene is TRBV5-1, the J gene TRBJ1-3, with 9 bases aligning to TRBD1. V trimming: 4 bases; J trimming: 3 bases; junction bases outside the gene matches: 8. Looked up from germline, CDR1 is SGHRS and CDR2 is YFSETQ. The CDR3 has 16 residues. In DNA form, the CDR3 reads TGCGCCAGCAGCCCCGGGACAGGGTTGTATGGAAACACCATATATTTT. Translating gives CASSPGTGLYGNTIYF.

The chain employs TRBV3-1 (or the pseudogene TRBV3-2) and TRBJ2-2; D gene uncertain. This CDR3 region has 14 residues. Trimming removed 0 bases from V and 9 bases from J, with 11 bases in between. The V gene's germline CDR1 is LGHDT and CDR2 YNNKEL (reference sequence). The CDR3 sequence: CASSQDAGVRELFF. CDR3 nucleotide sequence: TGTGCCAGCAGCCAAGATGCTGGGGTGCGGGAGCTGTTTTTT.

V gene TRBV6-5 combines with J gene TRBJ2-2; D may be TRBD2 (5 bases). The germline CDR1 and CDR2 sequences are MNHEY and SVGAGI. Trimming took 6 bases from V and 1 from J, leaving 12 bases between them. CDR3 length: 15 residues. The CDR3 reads CASSEGRRNTGELFF. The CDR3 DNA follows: TGTGCCAGCAGCGAGGGCAGAAGGAACACCGGGGAGCTGTTTTTT.

The CDR3, as DNA: TGTGCCAGCAGCACCCGAGGGTCCTATAATTCACCCCTCCACTTT. Its translation is CASSTRGSYNSPLHF. The rearrangement joins TRBV3-1 (or the pseudogene TRBV3-2) to TRBJ1-6; D not resolved. Per the germline V gene, CDR1 is LGHDT and CDR2 is YNNKEL (reference sequence). Trimming removed 5 bases from V and 1 base from J, with 9 bases in between. The CDR3 is 15 residues long.

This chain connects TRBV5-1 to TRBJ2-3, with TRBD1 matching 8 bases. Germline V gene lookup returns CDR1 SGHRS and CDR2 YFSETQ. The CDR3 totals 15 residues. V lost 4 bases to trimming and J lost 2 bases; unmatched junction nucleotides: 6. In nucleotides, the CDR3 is TGCGCCAGCAGCCTGGACAGGGCCCCCACAGATACGCAGTATTTT. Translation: CASSLDRAPTDTQYF.

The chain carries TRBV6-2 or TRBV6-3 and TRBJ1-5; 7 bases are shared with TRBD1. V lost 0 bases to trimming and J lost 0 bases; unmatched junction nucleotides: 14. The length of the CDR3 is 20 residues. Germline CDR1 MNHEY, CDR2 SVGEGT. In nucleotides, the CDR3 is TGTGCCAGCAGTTACTCGAGGCAGGGGGGCTACGTTGGTAGCAATCAGCCCCAGCATTTT. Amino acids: CASSYSRQGGYVGSNQPQHF.

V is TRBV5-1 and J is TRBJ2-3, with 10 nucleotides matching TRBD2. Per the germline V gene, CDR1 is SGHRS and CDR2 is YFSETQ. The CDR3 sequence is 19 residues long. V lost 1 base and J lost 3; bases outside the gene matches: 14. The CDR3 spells CASSLSGLAGASGTDTQYF. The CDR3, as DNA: TGCGCCAGCAGCTTGAGTGGGCTAGCGGGGGCCTCGGGTACAGATACGCAGTATTTT. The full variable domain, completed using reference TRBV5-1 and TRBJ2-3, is KAGVTQTPRYLIKTRGQQVTLSCSPISGHRSVSWYQQTPGQGLQFLFEYFSETQRNKGNFPGRFSGRQFSNSRSEMNVSTLELGDSALYLCASSLSGLAGASGTDTQYFGPGTRLTVL.

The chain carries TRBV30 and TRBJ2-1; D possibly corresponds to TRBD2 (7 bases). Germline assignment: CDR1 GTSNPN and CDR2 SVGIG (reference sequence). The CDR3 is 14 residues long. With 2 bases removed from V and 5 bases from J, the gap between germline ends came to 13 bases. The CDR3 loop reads CAWSRGGRNNEQFF. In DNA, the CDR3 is TGTGCCTGGAGTAGGGGGGGCCGGAACAATGAGCAGTTCTTC.

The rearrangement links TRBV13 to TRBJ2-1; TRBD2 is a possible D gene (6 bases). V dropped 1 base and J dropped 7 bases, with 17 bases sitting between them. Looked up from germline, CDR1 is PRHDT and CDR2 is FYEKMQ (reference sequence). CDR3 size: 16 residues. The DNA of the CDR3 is TGTGCCAGCAGCTTAGTTCTAGCCCACGCGGGGAATGAGCAGTTCTTC. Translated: CASSLVLAHAGNEQFF.

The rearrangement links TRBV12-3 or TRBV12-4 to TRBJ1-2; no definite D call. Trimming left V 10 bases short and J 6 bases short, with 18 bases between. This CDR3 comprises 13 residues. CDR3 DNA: TGTGCCACCCGGGAGGTTGGAAAAAATGGCTACACCTTC. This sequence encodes CATREVGKNGYTF.

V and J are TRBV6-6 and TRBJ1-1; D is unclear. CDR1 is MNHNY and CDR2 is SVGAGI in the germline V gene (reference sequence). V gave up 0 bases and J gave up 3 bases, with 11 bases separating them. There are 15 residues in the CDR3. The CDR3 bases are TGTGCCAGCAGTTACTCATCAGAGATTGACACTGAAGCTTTCTTT. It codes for CASSYSSEIDTEAFF.